This T cell receptor (beta chain) derives from a study of blood T cell repertoires in COVID-19. About the study: The United States, Italy and Spain provided the acute and convalescent COVID-19 samples. PBMCs, B-cell-depleted T cells, or T cells provided the cDNA or gDNA that made up the material.

The CDR3 sequence is 15 residues long. The V gene's germline CDR1 is SGHDT and CDR2 YYEEEE. V was clipped by 4 bases and J by 2 bases; unmatched bases: 5. Sequencing was performed with immunoSEQ multiplex PCR; in TCRdb, only in-frame clones are kept and a portion is missing. The table has some 150,000 clones, 84% seen once; the top ten hold approximately 9.7%. The TCR originated in a woman in her forties or fifties with acute or convalescent COVID-19. Specimen: peripheral blood. V and J are TRBV5-6 and TRBJ1-5; the match to TRBD1 covers 8 bases. This CDR3 reads CASSKETGGNQPQHF. The CDR3 region has the DNA TGTGCCAGCAGCAAGGAGACAGGGGGCAATCAGCCCCAGCATTTT.